The 3 T cell receptor beta chains given below trace back to one sample, sequenced in a study of blood T cell repertoires in COVID-19. Profiling relied on immunoSEQ multiplex PCR, and the TCRdb table lists in-frame clones only, not all of them. The sample shows 180,000 or so clones, more than 70% of them seen only once. Sequencing was carried out using PBMCs or T cells enriched from blood (not recorded which). These receptors originate from a woman in her twenties or thirties who had recovered from COVID-19.

The chain employs TRBV27 and TRBJ2-7, with 10 bases fitting TRBD2. Trimming removed 3 bases from V and 5 bases from J; junction bases left unmatched: 4. Germline CDR1 is MNHEY and CDR2 is SMNVEV (reference sequence). This CDR3 region has 14 residues. CDR3 nucleotide sequence: TGTGCCAGCAGTTTCCTAGCGGGAGTCCACGAGCAGTACTTC. Amino acids: CASSFLAGVHEQYF.

The chain has TRBV25-1 and TRBJ1-3; a possible D gene is TRBD1 (6 bases). The CDR3 length is 15 residues. Germline loops: CDR1 MGHDK, CDR2 SYGVNS. V lost 2 bases and J 2 bases, leaving 10 bases between the germline ends. The CDR3 reads CASSEGGGAGNTIYF. The CDR3 bases are TGTGCCAGCAGTGAAGGAGGGGGGGCTGGAAACACCATATATTTT.

The V and J genes are TRBV23-1 and TRBJ1-5, with 7 positions matching TRBD1. TRBV23-1 is labeled an ORF, and its function is uncertain. J gave up 5 bases and V 0 bases, and 13 bases lay outside the gene matches. The CDR3 contains 18 residues. The CDR3 region is CASSQSEGRDRGYQPQHF. Here the CDR3 DNA reads TGCGCCAGCAGTCAATCCGAGGGCCGGGACAGAGGATATCAGCCCCAGCATTTT.